These T cell receptor beta chains were read from a single sample in a study of blood T cells in healthy people across ages. From the 5' RACE reads, TCRdb called clonotypes with MiXCR, one entry per CDR3 protein. The table has around 1,000,000 distinct CDR3 sequences, 20% to 25% seen once. This same sample was also part of a study on T cells of mothers and their children.

The source material was blood. Receptor source: a girl between 2 and 10 years old in good health. The CDR3 runs from the conserved cysteine through the conserved F or W. D genes are given only for firm matches. Not every row has a clone size; where given, it reads once, few, many or a size class.

>TRBV7-2|NA|NA|TRBJ1-2
TGTGCCAGCAGCTTCCCATGGGGGCACTATGGCTACACCTTC
CASSFPWGHYGYTF
>TRBV6-2/TRBV6-3|NA|NA|TRBJ2-1
TGTGCCAGCGCTCCAGGGGACGAGCAGTTCTTC
CASAPGDEQFF
>TRBV20-1|TRBD2|NA|TRBJ2-1
TGCAGTGCTAGATCCGGACTAGTGGTAGAGGAGCAGTTCTTC
CSARSGLVVEEQFF
>TRBV20-1|TRBD2|few|TRBJ2-1
TGCAGTGCTATCTCCTGGCGGGAGCCTAAACCCGTCTCCTACAATGAGCAGTTCTTC
CSAISWREPKPVSYNEQFF
>TRBV11-2|TRBD1|NA|TRBJ2-3
TGTGCCAGCGGCAGAGGACAGGGGGCAACAGATACGCAGTATTTT
CASGRGQGATDTQYF
>TRBV7-8|TRBD1|many|TRBJ2-7
TGTGCCAGCAGCCCGACCGCCGGGACAGGGGGCTACGAGCAGTACTTC
CASSPTAGTGGYEQYF
>TRBV5-1|TRBD1|NA|TRBJ1-2
TGCGCCAGCAGCTTGGGGGGACAGGACCTCTATGGCTACACCTTC
CASSLGGQDLYGYTF
>TRBV28|NA|few|TRBJ2-3
TGTGTCAGCAGTTCCCCCTTTACAGGTTGGGACACAGATACGCAGTATTTT
CVSSSPFTGWDTDTQYF
>TRBV7-9|TRBD2|few|TRBJ2-3
TGTGCCAGCAGCTTAGCGGAGACTAGCCGTACGCAGTATTTT
CASSLAETSRTQYF
>TRBV5-1|NA|NA|TRBJ2-1
TGCGCCAGCAGCCCCGCTTCGGATCTCTCGATCCATGAGCAGTTCTTC
CASSPASDLSIHEQFF
>TRBV12-3/TRBV12-4|TRBD1|few|TRBJ2-7
TGTGCCAGCAGTCTCCTCCCGGGACAGACATCGACCTACGAGCAGTACTTC
CASSLLPGQTSTYEQYF
>TRBV10-2|TRBD1|NA|TRBJ2-3
TGCGCCCGCCTCGGACAGGGGGGAACAGATACGCAGTATTTT
CARLGQGGTDTQYF
>TRBV20-1|TRBD1|NA|TRBJ2-7
TGCAGTGCTAAAACGACAGGGTTTAGCTCCTACGAGCAGTACTTC
CSAKTTGFSSYEQYF